These 16 T cell receptor beta chains came from one sample sequenced in a study of T-cell reconstitution after alpha-beta-depleted transplantation in children. The TCRbeta library was prepared with unique molecular identifiers. TCRdb analysed the PCR reads with MiXCR anew, one entry per CDR3 protein. The sample contains 280,000 or so distinct CDR3 sequences, 11% of which appear only once. The specimen comprised peripheral blood, sampled 180 days after TCRalphabeta/CD19-depleted stem cell transplant. The source is a male patient under 10 years old who had a stem cell transplant for chronic granulomatous disease, so the T cells may come from the graft donor.

This clonotype was observed at least ten times. This chain joins TRBV5-1 and TRBJ2-5, with D perhaps matching TRBD1 (6 bases). The germline CDR1 and CDR2 sequences are SGHRS and YFSETQ. V lost 0 bases and J 4 bases, leaving 16 bases between the germline ends. The CDR3 has 16 residues. CDR3 nucleotide sequence: TGCGCCAGCAGCTTGGAAACAGGGTGGTCCCCAGAGACCCAGTACTTC. It encodes CASSLETGWSPETQYF.

This clonotype was counted at least ten times. The genes are TRBV20-1 and TRBJ2-3, with D perhaps TRBD2 (6 bases). The CDR3 spans 15 residues. The V end lost 6 bases, the J end lost 0 bases, and 16 bases lay between the germline ends. The germline V gene has CDR1 DFQATT and CDR2 SNEGSKA (reference sequence). The CDR3 DNA sequence: TGCAGTGCGGATCTGGCTAGCGAAAGCACAGATACGCAGTATTTT. It translates to CSADLASESTDTQYF.

This rearrangement joins TRBV5-5 to TRBJ2-6; no clear D gene. The V and J ends lost 0 bases and 4 bases respectively, with 11 bases between them. Germline V CDR1 and CDR2: SGHKS, YYEKEE (reference sequence). This CDR3 is 16 amino acids long. As DNA, the CDR3 is TGTGCCAGCAGCTTGGCCGAAAGCTCCGGGGCCAACGTCCTGACTTTC. Translated, it gives CASSLAESSGANVLTF. The full variable domain, rest sourced from reference TRBV5-5 and TRBJ2-6, is DAGVTQSPTHLIKTRGQQVTLRCSPISGHKSVSWYQQVLGQGPQFIFQYYEKEERGRGNFPDRFSARQFPNYSSELNVNALLLGDSALYLCASSLAESSGANVLTFGAGSRLTVL.

This clonotype was detected many times. V gene TRBV20-1 combines with J gene TRBJ1-5; no clear D gene. Looked up from germline, CDR1 is DFQATT and CDR2 is SNEGSKA (reference sequence). This CDR3 has 14 residues. Trimming pared 0 bases from V and 0 bases from J, leaving 6 bases between. The CDR3: CSARDIYSNQPQHF. For the CDR3, the DNA is TGCAGTGCTAGAGATATCTATAGCAATCAGCCCCAGCATTTT.

This clonotype was seen more than once but under ten times. The chain combines TRBV25-1 with TRBJ1-5, with 7 bases matching TRBD1. The V and J ends lost 5 bases and 6 bases, in that order; junction bases with no gene match: 16. Germline V gives CDR1 MGHDK, CDR2 SYGVNS. This CDR3 contains 17 residues. The CDR3 nucleotides read TGTGCCAGCAGTCCACCCACGGCAGGGGGTGATGGTCAGCCCCAGCATTTT. Translated, it gives CASSPPTAGGDGQPQHF. The whole variable domain, remainder taken from reference TRBV25-1 and TRBJ1-5, is EADIYQTPRYLVIGTGKKITLECSQTMGHDKMYWYQQDPGMELHLIHYSYGVNSTEKGDLSSESTVSRIRTEHFPLTLESARPSHTSQYLCASSPPTAGGDGQPQHFGDGTRLSIL.

About this clonotype: Possible read error: a much larger clone is one base away. The CDR3 ends on some other residue instead of the conserved phenylalanine or tryptophan, so this is likely a read error. The CDR3: CARRRPGRENTGELFY. CDR3 nucleotide sequence: TGCGCCAGAAGACGTCCGGGACGGGAAAACACCGGGGAGCTGTTTTAT. V usage is TRBV10-2 and J usage is TRBJ2-2; D is perhaps TRBD1 or TRBD2 (5 bases each). From germline, CDR1 is WSHSY and CDR2 SAAADI. With 9 bases removed from V and 2 bases from J, the gap between germline ends came to 19 bases. The CDR3 is 16 residues long.

This clonotype has ten or more counts. This chain connects TRBV5-1 to TRBJ2-5; D unclear. The CDR3 sequence is 14 residues long. V lost 0 bases and J lost 10, with 16 bases in between. The germline gives CDR1 SGHRS, CDR2 YFSETQ. The CDR3 reads CASSLGAELLDQYF. For the CDR3, the DNA is TGCGCCAGCAGCTTGGGGGCGGAACTATTAGACCAGTACTTC.

This clonotype has ten or more counts. V is TRBV12-3 or TRBV12-4 and J is TRBJ2-3; D is unresolved. V lost 7 bases, J lost 0 bases, and 8 bases lay in between. This CDR3 has 13 amino acids. The CDR3 DNA reads TGTGCCAGCACCTTGACTAGCACAGATACGCAGTATTTT. It encodes CASTLTSTDTQYF.

There are many counts of this clonotype. The chain is built from TRBV29-1 and TRBJ2-3; the D call may be TRBD1 or TRBD2 (5 bases each). Germline V gene sequence: CDR1 SQVTM, CDR2 ANQGSEA. The CDR3 length is 14 residues. Deletions cut 0 bases from V and 6 bases from J, with 13 bases between. The DNA of the CDR3 is TGCAGCGTTGAAGATCCCCAGGGAGCCGATACGCAGTATTTT. Amino acid sequence: CSVEDPQGADTQYF.

This clonotype was seen once. The rearrangement uses TRBV18 and TRBJ2-7; 7 bases align to TRBD2. Trimming removed 4 bases from V and 2 bases from J; junction bases left unmatched: 11. This CDR3 has 16 residues. Germline CDR1 is KGHSH and CDR2 is LQKENI. The CDR3 protein is CASSRGSGFGAYEQYF. The CDR3 DNA sequence: TGTGCCAGCTCACGCGGGAGTGGTTTCGGAGCCTACGAGCAGTACTTC.

There are many counts of this clonotype. The J gene is TRBJ1-6, the V gene TRBV13; 9 bases line up with TRBD1. The J segment lost 11 bases and the V segment lost 5 bases, leaving 10 bases of the junction unmatched. Germline lookup yields CDR1 PRHDT and CDR2 FYEKMQ (reference sequence). The CDR3 is made up of 15 amino acids. Here the CDR3 reads CASSPTGTGSPPLHF. The CDR3 region has the DNA TGTGCCAGCAGCCCCACCGGGACAGGGTCGCCACCCCTCCACTTT.

Remarks on this clonotype: With a much larger clone just one base away, this may be a read error. V usage is TRBV12-3 or TRBV12-4 and J usage is TRBJ1-1, with D unresolved. This CDR3 comprises 17 residues. V was cut by 3 bases and J by 1 base, with 18 bases left in between. The CDR3 protein is CASSFLSWGGPNTEAFF. CDR3 nucleotide sequence: TGTGCCAGCAGTTTTCTGAGTTGGGGTGGCCCGAACACTGAAGCTTTCTTT.

This clonotype has a count of ten or more. This chain connects TRBV20-1 to TRBJ2-5; TRBD1 might be the D (5 bases). Trimming pared 0 bases from V and 3 bases from J, leaving 17 bases between. This CDR3 has 16 amino acids. The germline gives CDR1 DFQATT, CDR2 SNEGSKA (reference sequence). CDR3: CSARDPRQLSEETQYF. The CDR3 DNA reads as TGCAGTGCTAGAGATCCCCGACAGCTCTCCGAAGAGACCCAGTACTTC.

The V and J genes are TRBV4-3 and TRBJ2-1; TRBD1 agrees at 12 bases. CDR1 is LGHNA, CDR2 YSLEER, per germline. The CDR3 runs 23 residues. V was pared by 0 bases and J by 4 bases, with 22 bases of the junction left unmatched. The CDR3: CASSQESGQGAFGLARPYNEQFF. CDR3 sequence (DNA): TGCGCCAGCAGCCAAGAGTCGGGACAGGGGGCCTTCGGACTAGCGAGGCCATACAATGAGCAGTTCTTC.

This clonotype has a count of ten or more. V gene TRBV7-9 combines with J gene TRBJ2-3; D is undetermined. Germline CDR1 is SEHNR and CDR2 is FQNEAQ (reference sequence). Trimming stripped 5 bases from V and 2 bases from J, with 11 bases between. This CDR3 has 14 amino acids. This CDR3 is CASSPPAPTDTQYF. CDR3 DNA sequence: TGTGCCAGCAGCCCCCCGGCCCCCACAGATACGCAGTATTTT.

There are many counts of this clonotype. CDR3 coding DNA: TGTGCCAGCGTCCTCGGCGGAGTCACAGATACGCAGTATTTT. It is translated as CASVLGGVTDTQYF. The genes are TRBV7-2 and TRBJ2-3; D gene ambiguous. Looked up from germline, CDR1 is SGHTA and CDR2 is FQGNSA. The V and J ends lost 8 bases and 2 bases respectively, with 14 bases between them. This CDR3 has 14 amino acids.